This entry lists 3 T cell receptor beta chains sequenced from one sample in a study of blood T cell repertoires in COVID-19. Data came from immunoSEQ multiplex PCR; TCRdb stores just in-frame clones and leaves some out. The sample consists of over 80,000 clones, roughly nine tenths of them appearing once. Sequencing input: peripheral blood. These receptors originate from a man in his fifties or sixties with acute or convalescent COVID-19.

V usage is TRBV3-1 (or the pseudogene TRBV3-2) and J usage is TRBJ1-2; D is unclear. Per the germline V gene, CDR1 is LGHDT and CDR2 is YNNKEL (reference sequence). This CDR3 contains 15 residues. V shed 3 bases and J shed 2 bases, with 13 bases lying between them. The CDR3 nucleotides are TGTGCCAGCAGCCAGGGCGGGAGGAGAAACTATGGCTACACCTTC. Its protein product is CASSQGGRRNYGYTF.

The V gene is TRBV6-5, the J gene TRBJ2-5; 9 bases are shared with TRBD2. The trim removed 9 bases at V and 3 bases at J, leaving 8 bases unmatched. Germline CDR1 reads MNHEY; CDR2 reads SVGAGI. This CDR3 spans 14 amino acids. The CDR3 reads CASKTSGLKETQYF. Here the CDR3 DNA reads TGTGCCAGTAAGACTAGCGGATTAAAAGAGACCCAGTACTTC.

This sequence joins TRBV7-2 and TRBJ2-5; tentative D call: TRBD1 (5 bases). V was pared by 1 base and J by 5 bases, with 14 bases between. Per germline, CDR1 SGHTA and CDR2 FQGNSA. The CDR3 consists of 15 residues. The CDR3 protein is CASSLDRNIVETQYF. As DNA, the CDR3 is TGTGCCAGCAGCTTAGACAGGAACATCGTCGAGACCCAGTACTTC.